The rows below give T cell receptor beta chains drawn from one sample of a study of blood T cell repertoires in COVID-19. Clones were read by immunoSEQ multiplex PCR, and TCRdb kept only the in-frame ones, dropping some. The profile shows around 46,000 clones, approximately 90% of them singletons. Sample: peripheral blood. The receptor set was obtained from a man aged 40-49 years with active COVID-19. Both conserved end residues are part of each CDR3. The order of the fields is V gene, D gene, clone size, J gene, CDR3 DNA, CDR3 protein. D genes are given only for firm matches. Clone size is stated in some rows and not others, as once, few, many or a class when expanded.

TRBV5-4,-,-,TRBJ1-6,TGTGCCAGCAGCTTGGACTTTAATAATTCACCCCTCCACTTT,CASSLDFNNSPLHF
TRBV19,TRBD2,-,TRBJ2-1,TGTGCCAGTAGTCCAGGGACTAGCGGGAGGGATGAGCAGTTCTTC,CASSPGTSGRDEQFF
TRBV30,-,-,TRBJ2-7,TGTGCCTGGAGTAAGGACACTTCCTACGAGCAGTACTTC,CAWSKDTSYEQYF
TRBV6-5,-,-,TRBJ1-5,TGTGCCAGCAGCATAGAACGACAGCCGAATCAGCCCCAGCATTTT,CASSIERQPNQPQHF
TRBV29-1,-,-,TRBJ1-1,TGCAGCGCTGGTCAGGGGCGAGTGACTGAAGCTTTCTTT,CSAGQGRVTEAFF
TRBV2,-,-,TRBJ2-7,TGTGCCAGCAGACCCCCCTACGGGGGATTCCACGAGCAGTACTTC,CASRPPYGGFHEQYF
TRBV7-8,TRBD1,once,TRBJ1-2,TGTGCCAGCAGCCTAGGGGGCCCTAACTATGGCTACACCTTC,CASSLGGPNYGYTF
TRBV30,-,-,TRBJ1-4,TGTGCCTGGAGTGTACGGGGGGCAGGTGAAAAACTGTTTTTT,CAWSVRGAGEKLFF
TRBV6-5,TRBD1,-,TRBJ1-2,TGTGCCAGCAGTCTCCGGACAGGGGGAAGCTCTGGCTACACCTTC,CASSLRTGGSSGYTF
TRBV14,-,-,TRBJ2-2,TGTGCCAGCAGCCAAGATAAAGGCCAGGGGCGGGAGCGGGGCACCGGGGAGCTGTTTTTT,CASSQDKGQGRERGTGELFF
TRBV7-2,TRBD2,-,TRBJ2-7,TGTGCCAGCAGCTGGGCGGGGGGAGGAACCTACGAGCAGTACTTC,CASSWAGGGTYEQYF
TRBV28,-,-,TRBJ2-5,TGTGCCAGCAGTCTCTTCGTCTTGGAGGATGGTCAAGAGACCCAGTACTTC,CASSLFVLEDGQETQYF
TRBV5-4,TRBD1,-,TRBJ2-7,TGTGCCAGCAGCTTACCGGGACAGCGCACCTACGAGCAGTACTTC,CASSLPGQRTYEQYF
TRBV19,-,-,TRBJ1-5,TGTGCCAGTAGTATAGAGGGGGGTCAGCCCCAGCATTTT,CASSIEGGQPQHF
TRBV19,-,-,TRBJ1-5,TGTGCCAGTAGTACCCGACAGGAGAATCAGCCCCAGCATTTT,CASSTRQENQPQHF
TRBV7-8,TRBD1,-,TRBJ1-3,TGTGCCAGCAGCTCGGGACAGATTGGAAACACCATATATTTT,CASSSGQIGNTIYF
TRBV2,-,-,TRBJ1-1,TGTGCTACGTTGGGGGGGACCCACAACACTGAAGCTTTCTTT,CATLGGTHNTEAFF
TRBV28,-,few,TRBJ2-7,TGTGCCAGCAGGACAGTACGCGAGCAGTACTTC,CASRTVREQYF
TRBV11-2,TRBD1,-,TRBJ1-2,TGTGCCAGCAGCTTAGCAGGGGGTATCTATGGCTACACCTTC,CASSLAGGIYGYTF
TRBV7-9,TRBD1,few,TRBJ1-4,TGTGCCAGCAGCGCCCCGACCGGGACAGGGAATGAAAAACTGTTTTTT,CASSAPTGTGNEKLFF
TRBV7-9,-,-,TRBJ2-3,TGTGCCAGCAGCTTAGAGGGGGGCACAGATACGCAGTATTTT,CASSLEGGTDTQYF
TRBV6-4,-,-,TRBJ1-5,TGTGCCAGCAGTTACACGGATCAGGAGCCCCAGCATTTT,CASSYTDQEPQHF
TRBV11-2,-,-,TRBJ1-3,TGTGCCAGCAGCTTAGGAGGAGGGCCCTCTGGAAACACCATATATTTT,CASSLGGGPSGNTIYF
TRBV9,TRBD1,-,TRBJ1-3,TGTGCCAGCAGCGTAGGGGTACAGGGGGACTCTGGAAACACCATATATTTT,CASSVGVQGDSGNTIYF
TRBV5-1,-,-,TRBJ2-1,TGCGCCAGCAGCTTGGGGGGCAGAACCTCCTACAATGAGCAGTTCTTC,CASSLGGRTSYNEQFF
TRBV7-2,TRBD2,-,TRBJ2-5,TGTGCCAGCAGCCCTTGGACTAGGGAGACCCAGTACTTC,CASSPWTRETQYF
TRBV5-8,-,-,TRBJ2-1,TGTGCCAGCAGCCGGACTCGTTCCTACAATGAGCAGTTCTTC,CASSRTRSYNEQFF
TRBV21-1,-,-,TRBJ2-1,TGTGCCAGCAGCCCTCGAACCGGGACTAGCGGGAGTATCTACCACAATGAGCAGTTCTTC,CASSPRTGTSGSIYHNEQFF
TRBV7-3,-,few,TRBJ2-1,TGTGCCAGCAGCTCAACGACTCAATCTGAGCAGTTCTTC,CASSSTTQSEQFF
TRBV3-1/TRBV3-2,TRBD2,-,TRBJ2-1,TGTGCCAGCAGCCAAGGGCAAGGTCTAGCGGGAGTCCATGAGCAGTTCTTC,CASSQGQGLAGVHEQFF
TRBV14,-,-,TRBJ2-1,TGTGCCAGCAGCCAAGAATGGGCCAGCAATGAGCAGTTCTTC,CASSQEWASNEQFF
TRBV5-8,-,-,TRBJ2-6,TGTGCCAGCAGCAACTCGTACTCTGGGGCCAACGTCCTGACTTTC,CASSNSYSGANVLTF
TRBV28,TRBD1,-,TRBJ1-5,TGTGCCAGCAGTTCAAACAGGGGGCGCAGGGATAGCAATCAGCCCCAGCATTTT,CASSSNRGRRDSNQPQHF
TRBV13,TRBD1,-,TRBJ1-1,TGTGCCAGCAGCTCGACAGGGTGGGATTTCATGAACACTGAAGCTTTCTTT,CASSSTGWDFMNTEAFF
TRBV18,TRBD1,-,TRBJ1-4,TGTGCCAGCTCACCAAGGGGCAGGGGGAGTGAAAAACTGTTTTTT,CASSPRGRGSEKLFF
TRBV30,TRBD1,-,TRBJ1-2,TGTGCCTGGAGACGGGACAGGGGTGGCTATGGCTACACCTTC,CAWRRDRGGYGYTF
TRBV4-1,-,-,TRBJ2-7,TGCGCCAGCAGCCAAGGGGTGAGTGGGCCCTACGAGCAGTACTTC,CASSQGVSGPYEQYF
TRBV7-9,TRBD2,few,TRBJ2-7,TGTGCCAGCAGCTCCTACAGGACTAGCGGAGCCACCTACGAGCAGTACTTC,CASSSYRTSGATYEQYF
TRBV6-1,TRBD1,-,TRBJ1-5,TGTGCCAGCAGCGAAATTCGACAGGGTCCGGGCAATCAGCCCCAGCATTTT,CASSEIRQGPGNQPQHF
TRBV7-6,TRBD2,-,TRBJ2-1,TGTGCCAGCAGCTTAGCGGGAGGGATCAGCTCCTACAATGAGCAGTTCTTC,CASSLAGGISSYNEQFF
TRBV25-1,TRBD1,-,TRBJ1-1,TGTGCCAGCAGTGACCGGGACAGGGGGTGGACTGAAGCTTTCTTT,CASSDRDRGWTEAFF